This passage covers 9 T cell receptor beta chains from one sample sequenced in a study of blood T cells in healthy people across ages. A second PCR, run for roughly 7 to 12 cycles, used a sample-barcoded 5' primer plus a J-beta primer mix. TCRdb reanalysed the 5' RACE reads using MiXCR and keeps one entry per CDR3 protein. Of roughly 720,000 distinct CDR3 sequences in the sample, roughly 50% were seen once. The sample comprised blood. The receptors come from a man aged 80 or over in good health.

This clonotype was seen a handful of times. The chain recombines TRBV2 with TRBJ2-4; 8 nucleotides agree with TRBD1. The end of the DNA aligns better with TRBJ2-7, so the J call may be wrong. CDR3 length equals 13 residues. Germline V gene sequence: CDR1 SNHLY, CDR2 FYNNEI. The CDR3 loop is CASKTGESYEQYF. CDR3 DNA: TGTGCCAGCAAGACAGGGGAATCCTACGAGCAGTACTTC.

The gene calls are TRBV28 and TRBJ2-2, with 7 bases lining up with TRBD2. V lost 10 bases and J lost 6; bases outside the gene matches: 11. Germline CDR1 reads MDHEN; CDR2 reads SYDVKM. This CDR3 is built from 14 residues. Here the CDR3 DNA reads TGTGCCACCATTGGGGGAGGGCCGGCCGGGGAGCTGTTTTTT. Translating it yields CATIGGGPAGELFF.

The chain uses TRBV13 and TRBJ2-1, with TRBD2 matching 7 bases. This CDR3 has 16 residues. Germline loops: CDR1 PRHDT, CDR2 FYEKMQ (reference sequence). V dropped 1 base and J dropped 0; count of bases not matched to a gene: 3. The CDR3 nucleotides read TGTGCCAGCAGCTTAGTCGGGGGGAACTCCTACAATGAGCAGTTCTTC. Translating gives CASSLVGGNSYNEQFF.

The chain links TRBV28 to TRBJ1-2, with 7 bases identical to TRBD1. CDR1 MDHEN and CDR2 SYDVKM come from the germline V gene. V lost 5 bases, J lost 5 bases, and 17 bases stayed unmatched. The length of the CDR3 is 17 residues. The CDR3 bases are TGTGCCAGCAGTCACAACCGGGGACAGCCTAAGGGGTATGGCTACACCTTC. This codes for CASSHNRGQPKGYGYTF.

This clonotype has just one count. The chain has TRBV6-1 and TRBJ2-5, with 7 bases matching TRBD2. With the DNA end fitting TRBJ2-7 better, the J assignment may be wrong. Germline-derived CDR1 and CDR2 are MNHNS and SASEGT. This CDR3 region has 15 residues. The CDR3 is CASSEGWGRVSEQYF. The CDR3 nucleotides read TGTGCCAGCAGTGAAGGCTGGGGGAGGGTTTCCGAGCAGTACTTC.

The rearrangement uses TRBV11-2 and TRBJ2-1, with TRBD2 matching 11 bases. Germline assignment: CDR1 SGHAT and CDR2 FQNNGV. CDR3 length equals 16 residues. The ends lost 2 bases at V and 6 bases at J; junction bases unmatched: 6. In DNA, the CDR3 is TGTGCCAGCAGCTTATTAGCGGGAGGGCCCGGCAATGAGCAGTTCTTC. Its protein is CASSLLAGGPGNEQFF.

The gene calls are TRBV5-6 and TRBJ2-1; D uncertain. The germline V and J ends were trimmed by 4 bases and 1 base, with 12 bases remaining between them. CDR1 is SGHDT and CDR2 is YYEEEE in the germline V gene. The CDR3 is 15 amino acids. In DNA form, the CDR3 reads TGTGCCAGCAGCCCAAACCGCCTTTCCTACAATGAGCAGTTCTTC. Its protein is CASSPNRLSYNEQFF. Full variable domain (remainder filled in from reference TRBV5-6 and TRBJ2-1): DAGVTQSPTHLIKTRGQQVTLRCSPKSGHDTVSWYQQALGQGPQFIFQYYEEEERQRGNFPDRFSGHQFPNYSSELNVNALLLGDSALYLCASSPNRLSYNEQFFGPGTRLTVL.

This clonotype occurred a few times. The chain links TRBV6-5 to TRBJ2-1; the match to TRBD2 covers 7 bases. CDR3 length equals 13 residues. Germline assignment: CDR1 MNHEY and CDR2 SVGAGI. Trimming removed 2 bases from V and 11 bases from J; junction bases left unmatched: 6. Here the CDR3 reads CASSYPASGQQFF. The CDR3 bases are TGTGCCAGCAGTTACCCAGCTAGCGGCCAGCAGTTCTTC.

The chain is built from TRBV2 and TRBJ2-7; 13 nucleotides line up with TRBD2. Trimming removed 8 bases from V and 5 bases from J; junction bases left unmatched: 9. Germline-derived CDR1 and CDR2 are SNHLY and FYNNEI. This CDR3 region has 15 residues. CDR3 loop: CASGGLAGYGHEQYF. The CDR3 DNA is TGTGCCAGCGGGGGACTAGCGGGATACGGGCACGAGCAGTACTTC.